This TCR beta chain was documented in a study of shared clonotypes between healthy human individuals. Across the study: Researchers drew samples from a couple of women and a few men aged 18 to 49. Overall study results and limits: Relative to their counterparts shared across all four donors, non-shared clonotypes exhibited diminished generation probabilities. The study generally estimated greater richness for naive than memory subsets.

To note about this clone: Its antigen is currently unknown.

The CDR3 loop spans 17 amino acids. Trimming took 6 bases from V and 5 from J; bases not matched to a gene: 18. Germline CDR1 SEHNR, CDR2 FQNEAQ (reference sequence). The authors ran the assay at deep level. Clones were sequenced by immunoSEQ multiplex PCR, and TCRdb holds only the in-frame ones, with some missing. Of approximately 2.4 million clones listed, almost 96% are singletons. The gene calls are TRBV7-9 and TRBJ2-5, with 7 bases lining up with TRBD2. The source is a man between 18 and 29 years old in good health. The sequenced sample was naive CD4+ T cells sorted from blood. The sample's subset: CD45RA+ positively selected. This CDR3 is CASSSPPGGIGGETQYF. The DNA for the CDR3 is TGTGCCAGCAGTTCTCCCCCGGGGGGAATCGGGGGGGAGACCCAGTACTTC.